This entry describes one T cell receptor beta chain. No antigen is known for it. The data belong to a study of OX40 agonist ivuxolimab in advanced cancers. V dropped 0 bases and J dropped 0 bases, with 6 bases sitting between them. The germline V gene has CDR1 LGHNA and CDR2 YSLEER. This CDR3 is 15 amino acids long. Study results and caveats: In general, CD8+ T cells held more expanded clones than CD4+ did, on average.

Sequenced by immunoSEQ multiplex PCR; TCRdb stores in-frame clones only, minus some. This table holds 60,000 to 75,000 clones, 84% found once. The source was CD4+ or CD8+ T cells sorted from blood, collected in a trial of the OX40 agonist ivuxolimab. This sequence joins TRBV4-3 and TRBJ1-3; D uncertain. The TCR originated in an adult with an advanced solid tumor such as melanoma, head and neck, liver or kidney cancer. The CDR3 spells CASSQDRNSGNTIYF. CDR3 sequence (DNA): TGCGCCAGCAGCCAAGACAGAAACTCTGGAAACACCATATATTTT.